This T cell receptor beta chain appears in the sequencing data of a study of T cell responses to AZD1222 COVID-19 vaccine. Assay used: immunoSEQ multiplex PCR; TCRdb lists only in-frame clones, some missing. Here the sample spans roughly 150,000 clones, just under 95% being singletons. The CDR3 runs 15 residues. Germline CDR1 SEHNR, CDR2 FQNEAQ (reference sequence). V shed 5 bases and J 1 base; nucleotides not matched to a gene: 7. The rearrangement uses TRBV7-9 and TRBJ1-1; 7 bases match TRBD1. Here the sequenced sample was peripheral blood, taken on day 0 of AZD1222 vaccination. The origin of this receptor is an adult in good health. CDR3 sequence reads: CASSHAGTANTEAFF. The CDR3 DNA reads TGTGCCAGCAGCCACGCCGGGACAGCGAACACTGAAGCTTTCTTT.